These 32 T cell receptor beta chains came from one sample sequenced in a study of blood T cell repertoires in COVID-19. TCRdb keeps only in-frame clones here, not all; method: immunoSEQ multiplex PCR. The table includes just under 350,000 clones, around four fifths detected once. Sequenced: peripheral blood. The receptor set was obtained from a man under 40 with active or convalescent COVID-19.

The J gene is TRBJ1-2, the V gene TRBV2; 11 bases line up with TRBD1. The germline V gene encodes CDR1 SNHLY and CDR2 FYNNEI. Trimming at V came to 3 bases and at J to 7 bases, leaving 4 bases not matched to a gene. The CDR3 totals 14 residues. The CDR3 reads CASSEVGQGVGYTF. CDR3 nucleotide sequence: TGTGCCAGCAGTGAGGTGGGACAGGGGGTTGGCTACACCTTC. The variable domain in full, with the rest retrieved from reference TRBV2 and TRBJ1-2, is EPEVTQTPSHQVTQMGQEVILRCVPISNHLYFYWYRQILGQKVEFLVSFYNNEISEKSEIFDDQFSVERPDGSNFTLKIRSTKLEDSAMYFCASSEVGQGVGYTFGSGTRLTVV.

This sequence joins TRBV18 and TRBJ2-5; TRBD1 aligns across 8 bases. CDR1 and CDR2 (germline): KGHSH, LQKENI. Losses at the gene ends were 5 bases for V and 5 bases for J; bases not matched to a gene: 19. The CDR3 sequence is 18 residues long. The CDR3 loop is CASSATGARAGGRETQYF. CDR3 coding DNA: TGTGCCAGCTCAGCCACGGGGGCCCGTGCAGGGGGCAGGGAGACCCAGTACTTC.

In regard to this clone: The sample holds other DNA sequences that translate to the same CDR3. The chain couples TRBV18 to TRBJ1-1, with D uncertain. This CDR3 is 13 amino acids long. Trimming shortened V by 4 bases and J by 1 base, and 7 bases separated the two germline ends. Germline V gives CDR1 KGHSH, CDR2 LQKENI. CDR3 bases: TGTGCCAGCTCACGAACAGCGAACACTGAAGCTTTCTTT. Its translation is CASSRTANTEAFF. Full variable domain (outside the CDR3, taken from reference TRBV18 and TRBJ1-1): NAGVMQNPRHLVRRRGQEARLRCSPMKGHSHVYWYRQLPEEGLKFMVYLQKENIIDESGMPKERFSAEFPKEGPSILRIQQVVRGDSAAYFCASSRTANTEAFFGQGTRLTVV.

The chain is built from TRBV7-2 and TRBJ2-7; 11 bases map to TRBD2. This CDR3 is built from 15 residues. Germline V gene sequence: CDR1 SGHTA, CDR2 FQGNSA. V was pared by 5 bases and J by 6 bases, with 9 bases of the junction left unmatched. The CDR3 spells CASSARTSGRAEQYF. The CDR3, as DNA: TGTGCCAGCAGCGCACGAACTAGCGGGAGAGCCGAGCAGTACTTC.

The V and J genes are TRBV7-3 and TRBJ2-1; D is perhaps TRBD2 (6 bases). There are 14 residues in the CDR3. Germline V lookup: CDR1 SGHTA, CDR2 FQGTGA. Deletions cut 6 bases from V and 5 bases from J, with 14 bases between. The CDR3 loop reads CASSFRLGHNEQFF. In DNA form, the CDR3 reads TGTGCCAGCAGTTTTCGACTAGGGCACAATGAGCAGTTCTTC.

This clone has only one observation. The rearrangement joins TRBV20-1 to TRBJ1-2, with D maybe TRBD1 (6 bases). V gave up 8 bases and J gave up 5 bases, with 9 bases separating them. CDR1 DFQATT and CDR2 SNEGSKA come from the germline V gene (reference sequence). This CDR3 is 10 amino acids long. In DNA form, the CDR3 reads TGCAGTCCAGGACAGTATGGCTACACCTTC. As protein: CSPGQYGYTF.

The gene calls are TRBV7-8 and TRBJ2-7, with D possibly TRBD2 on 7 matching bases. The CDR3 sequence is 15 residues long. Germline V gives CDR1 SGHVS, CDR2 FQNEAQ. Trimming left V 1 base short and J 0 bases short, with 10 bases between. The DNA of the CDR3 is TGTGCCAGCAGCTTAGAGGGGGGGAGCTCCTACGAGCAGTACTTC. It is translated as CASSLEGGSSYEQYF.

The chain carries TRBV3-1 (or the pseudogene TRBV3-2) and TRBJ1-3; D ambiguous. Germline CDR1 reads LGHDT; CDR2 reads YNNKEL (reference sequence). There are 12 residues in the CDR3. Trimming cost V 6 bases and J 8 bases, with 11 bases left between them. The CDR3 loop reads CASSRVGDTIYF. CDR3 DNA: TGTGCCAGCAGTAGGGTGGGAGACACCATATATTTT.

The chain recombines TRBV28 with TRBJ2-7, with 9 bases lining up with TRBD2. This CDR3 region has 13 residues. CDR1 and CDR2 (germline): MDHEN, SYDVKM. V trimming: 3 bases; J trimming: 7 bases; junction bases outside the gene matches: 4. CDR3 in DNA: TGTGCCAGCAGTTTGGGACTAGCCCCTGAGCAGTACTTC. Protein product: CASSLGLAPEQYF.

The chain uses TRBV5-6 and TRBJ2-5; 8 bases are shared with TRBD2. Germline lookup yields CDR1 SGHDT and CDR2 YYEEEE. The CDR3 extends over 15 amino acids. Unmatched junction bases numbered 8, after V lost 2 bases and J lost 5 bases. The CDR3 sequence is CASSFSSGSYETQYF. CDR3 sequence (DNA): TGTGCCAGCAGCTTTTCCAGCGGGAGTTATGAGACCCAGTACTTC.

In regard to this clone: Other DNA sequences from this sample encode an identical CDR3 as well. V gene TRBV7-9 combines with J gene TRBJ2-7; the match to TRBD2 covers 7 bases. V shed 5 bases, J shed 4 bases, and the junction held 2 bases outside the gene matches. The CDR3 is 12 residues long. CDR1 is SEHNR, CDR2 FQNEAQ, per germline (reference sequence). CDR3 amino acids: CASSPGGYEQYF. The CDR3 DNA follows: TGTGCCAGCAGCCCGGGGGGATACGAGCAGTACTTC.

CDR3 sequence (DNA): TGTGCCTGGAGTCTCACTCGGACAGGGGTGAAGACCCAGTACTTC. Protein: CAWSLTRTGVKTQYF. The rearrangement uses TRBV30 and TRBJ2-5; 9 nucleotides agree with TRBD1. The trim removed 2 bases at V and 6 bases at J, leaving 10 bases unmatched. Germline CDR1 reads GTSNPN; CDR2 reads SVGIG (reference sequence). This CDR3 has 15 residues.

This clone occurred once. The CDR3 region is CASSAIGGGDGYTF. Here the CDR3 DNA reads TGCGCCAGCAGCGCCATTGGGGGCGGTGATGGCTACACCTTC. The chain combines TRBV5-1 with TRBJ1-2; D possibly corresponds to TRBD1 (6 bases). The CDR3 loop spans 14 amino acids. With 4 bases removed from V and 6 bases from J, the gap between germline ends came to 16 bases. The germline gives CDR1 SGHRS, CDR2 YFSETQ.

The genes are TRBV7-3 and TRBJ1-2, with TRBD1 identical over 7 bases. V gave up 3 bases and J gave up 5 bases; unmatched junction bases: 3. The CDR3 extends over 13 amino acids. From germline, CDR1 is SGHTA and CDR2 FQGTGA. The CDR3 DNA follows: TGTGCCAGCAGCTTCGACAGGGAGTATGGCTACACCTTC. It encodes CASSFDREYGYTF.

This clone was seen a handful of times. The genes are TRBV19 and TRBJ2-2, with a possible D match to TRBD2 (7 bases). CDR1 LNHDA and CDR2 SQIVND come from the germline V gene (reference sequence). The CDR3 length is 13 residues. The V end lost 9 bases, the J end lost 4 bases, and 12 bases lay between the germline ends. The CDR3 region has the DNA TGTGCCAGCAACAGGGAGGGCACCGGGGAGCTGTTTTTT. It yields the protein CASNREGTGELFF.

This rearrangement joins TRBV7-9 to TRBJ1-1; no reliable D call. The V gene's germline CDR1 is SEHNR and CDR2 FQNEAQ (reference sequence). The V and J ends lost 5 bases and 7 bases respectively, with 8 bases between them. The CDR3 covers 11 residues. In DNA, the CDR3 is TGTGCCAGCAGCCCTTACTATGAAGCTTTCTTT. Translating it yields CASSPYYEAFF.

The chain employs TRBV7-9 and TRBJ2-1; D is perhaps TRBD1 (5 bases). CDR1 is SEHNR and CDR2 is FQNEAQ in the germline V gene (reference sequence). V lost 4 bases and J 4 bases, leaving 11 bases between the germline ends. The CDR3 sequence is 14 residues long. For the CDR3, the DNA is TGTGCCAGCAGCTCTCCCCGACAGTACAATGAGCAGTTCTTC. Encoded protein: CASSSPRQYNEQFF.

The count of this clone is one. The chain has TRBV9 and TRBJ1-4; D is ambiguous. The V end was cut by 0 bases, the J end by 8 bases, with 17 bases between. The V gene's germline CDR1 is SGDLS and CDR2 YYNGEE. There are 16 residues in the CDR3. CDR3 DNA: TGTGCCAGCAGCGTAGGTCGTCGAACGGTCAGGGAAAAACTGTTTTTT. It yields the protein CASSVGRRTVREKLFF.

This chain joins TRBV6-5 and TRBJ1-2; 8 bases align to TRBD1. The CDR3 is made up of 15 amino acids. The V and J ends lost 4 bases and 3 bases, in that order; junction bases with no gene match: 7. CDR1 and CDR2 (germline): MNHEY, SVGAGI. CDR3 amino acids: CASSWSRGRDYGYTF. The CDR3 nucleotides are TGTGCCAGCAGTTGGAGCAGGGGGCGCGACTATGGCTACACCTTC.

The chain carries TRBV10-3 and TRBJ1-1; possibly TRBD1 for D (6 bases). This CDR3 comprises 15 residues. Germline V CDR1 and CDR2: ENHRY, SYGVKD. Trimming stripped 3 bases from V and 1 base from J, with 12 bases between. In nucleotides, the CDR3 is TGTGCCATCAGTGAAGGGGGAATCGGGAACACTGAAGCTTTCTTT. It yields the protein CAISEGGIGNTEAFF.

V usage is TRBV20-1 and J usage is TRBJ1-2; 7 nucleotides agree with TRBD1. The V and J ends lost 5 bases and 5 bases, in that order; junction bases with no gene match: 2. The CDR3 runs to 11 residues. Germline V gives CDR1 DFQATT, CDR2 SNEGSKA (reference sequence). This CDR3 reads CSADRDYGYTF. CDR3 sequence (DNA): TGCAGTGCTGACAGGGATTATGGCTACACCTTC.

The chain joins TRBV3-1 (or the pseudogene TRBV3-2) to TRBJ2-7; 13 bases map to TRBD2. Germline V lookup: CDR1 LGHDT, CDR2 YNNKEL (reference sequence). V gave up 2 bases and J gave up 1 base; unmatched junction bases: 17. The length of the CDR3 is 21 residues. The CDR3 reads CASSQIVGLAGDNVLSYEQYF. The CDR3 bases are TGTGCCAGCAGCCAAATAGTTGGACTAGCGGGAGACAACGTTTTGTCCTACGAGCAGTACTTC.

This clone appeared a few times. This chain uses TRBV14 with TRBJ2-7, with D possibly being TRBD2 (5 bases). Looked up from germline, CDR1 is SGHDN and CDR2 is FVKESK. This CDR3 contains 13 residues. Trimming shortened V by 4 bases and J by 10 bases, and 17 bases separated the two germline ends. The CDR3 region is CASSRGLGLLQYF. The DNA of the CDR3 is TGTGCCAGCAGCCGAGGACTGGGCCTACTACAGTACTTC.

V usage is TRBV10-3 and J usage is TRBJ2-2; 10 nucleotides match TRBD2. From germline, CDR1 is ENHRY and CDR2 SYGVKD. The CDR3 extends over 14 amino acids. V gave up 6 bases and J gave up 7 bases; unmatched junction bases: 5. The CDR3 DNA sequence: TGTGCCATCAGCGTTGGACTAGCGGACGGGGAGCTGTTTTTT. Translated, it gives CAISVGLADGELFF.

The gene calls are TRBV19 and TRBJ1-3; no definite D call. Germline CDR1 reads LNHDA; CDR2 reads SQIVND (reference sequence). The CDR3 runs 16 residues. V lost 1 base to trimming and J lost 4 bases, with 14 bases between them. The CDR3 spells CASSIVPAVPGNTIYF. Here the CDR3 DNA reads TGTGCCAGTAGTATAGTGCCAGCGGTACCGGGAAACACCATATATTTT.

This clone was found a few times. The CDR3: CASSFTRGDNSPLHF. CDR3 coding DNA: TGTGCCAGCAGTTTCACCAGGGGGGATAATTCACCCCTCCACTTT. The genes are TRBV27 and TRBJ1-6, with TRBD1 matching 7 bases. Germline CDR1 and CDR2: MNHEY and SMNVEV (reference sequence). CDR3 length: 15 residues. V was clipped by 3 bases and J by 5 bases; unmatched bases: 4.

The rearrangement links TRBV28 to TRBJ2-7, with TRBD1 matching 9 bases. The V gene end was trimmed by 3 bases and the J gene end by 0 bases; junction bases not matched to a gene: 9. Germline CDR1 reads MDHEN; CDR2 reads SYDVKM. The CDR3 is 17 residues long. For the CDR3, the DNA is TGTGCCAGCAGTTTTTCTTTGACAGGGGGTCCCTCCTACGAGCAGTACTTC. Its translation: CASSFSLTGGPSYEQYF.

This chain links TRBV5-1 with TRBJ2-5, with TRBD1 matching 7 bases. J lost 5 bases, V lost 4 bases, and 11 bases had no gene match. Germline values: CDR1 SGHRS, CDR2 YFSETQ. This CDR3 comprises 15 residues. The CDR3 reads CASSSGPRGMETQYF. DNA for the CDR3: TGCGCCAGCAGCAGTGGCCCCAGGGGGATGGAGACCCAGTACTTC.

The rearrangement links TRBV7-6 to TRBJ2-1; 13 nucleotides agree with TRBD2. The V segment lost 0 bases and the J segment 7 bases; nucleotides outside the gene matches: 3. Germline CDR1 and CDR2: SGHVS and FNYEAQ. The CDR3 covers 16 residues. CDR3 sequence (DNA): TGTGCCAGCAGCTTAGCCGGGACTAGCGGGATTAATGAGCAGTTCTTC. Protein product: CASSLAGTSGINEQFF.

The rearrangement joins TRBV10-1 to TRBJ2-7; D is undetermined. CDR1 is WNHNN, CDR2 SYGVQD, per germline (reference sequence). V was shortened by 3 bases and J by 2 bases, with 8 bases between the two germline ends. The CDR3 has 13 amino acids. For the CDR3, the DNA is TGCGCCAGCAGTGACTGTGTCCCCTACGAGCAGTACTTC. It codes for CASSDCVPYEQYF.

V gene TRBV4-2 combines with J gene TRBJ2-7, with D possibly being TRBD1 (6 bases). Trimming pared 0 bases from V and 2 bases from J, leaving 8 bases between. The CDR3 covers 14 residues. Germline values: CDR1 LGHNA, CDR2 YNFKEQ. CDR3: CASSQDSGAYEQYF. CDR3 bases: TGTGCCAGCAGCCAAGACTCAGGGGCCTACGAGCAGTACTTC.

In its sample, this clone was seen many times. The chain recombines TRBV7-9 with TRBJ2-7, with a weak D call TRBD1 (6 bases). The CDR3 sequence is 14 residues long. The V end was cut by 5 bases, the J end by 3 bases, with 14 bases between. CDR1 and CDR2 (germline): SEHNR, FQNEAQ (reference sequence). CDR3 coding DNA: TGTGCCAGCAGCCCACGGACGGGACACTACGAGCAGTACTTC. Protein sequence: CASSPRTGHYEQYF.